The sequence of this T cell receptor (beta chain) was determined in a study of blood T cells in healthy people across ages. The second PCR ran about 6 to 12 cycles with a sample-barcoded 5' primer and J-beta primers. TCRdb called the 5' RACE reads again in MiXCR, with one record for every CDR3 protein. The table includes approximately 1,000,000 distinct CDR3 sequences, 30% to 40% detected once. CDR1 is ENHRY and CDR2 is SYGVKD in the germline V gene. This CDR3 is built from 11 residues. The V gene lost 8 bases and the J gene lost 6 bases, with 10 bases spanning the gap. Samples each had at least 5.5 micrograms of total RNA extracted.

The chain is built from TRBV10-3 and TRBJ1-2; D not resolved. The sequencing input was blood. This clonotype was sampled from a man younger than 30 in good health. The CDR3 DNA reads as TGTGCCATCGCGGATGGGGATGGCTACACCTTC. Translating it yields CAIADGDGYTF.